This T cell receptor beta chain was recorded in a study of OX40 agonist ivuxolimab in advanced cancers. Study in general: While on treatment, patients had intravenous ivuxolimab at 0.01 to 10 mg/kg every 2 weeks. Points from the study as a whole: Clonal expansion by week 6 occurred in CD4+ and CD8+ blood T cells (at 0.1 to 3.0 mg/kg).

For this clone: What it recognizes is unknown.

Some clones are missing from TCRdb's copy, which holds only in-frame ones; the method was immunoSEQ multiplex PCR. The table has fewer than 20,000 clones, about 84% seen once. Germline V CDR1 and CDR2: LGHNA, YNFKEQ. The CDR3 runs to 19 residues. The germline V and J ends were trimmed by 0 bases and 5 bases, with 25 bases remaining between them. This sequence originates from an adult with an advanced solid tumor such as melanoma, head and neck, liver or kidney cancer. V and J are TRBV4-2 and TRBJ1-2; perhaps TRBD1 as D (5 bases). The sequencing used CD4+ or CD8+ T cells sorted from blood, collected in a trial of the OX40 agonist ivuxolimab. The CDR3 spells CASSQDPTLTGWGLYGYTF. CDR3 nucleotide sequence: TGTGCCAGCAGCCAAGACCCTACTCTAACAGGATGGGGCTTATATGGCTACACCTTC.